A single sample is the source of the 8 T cell receptor beta chains below, sequenced in a study of CD8+CD57+ T cells in acquired aplastic anemia. Genomic DNA acted as the template from which TCR beta VDJ combination and CDR3 sequence profiling were carried out. TCRdb called the reads again in MiXCR, with one record for every CDR3 protein. The sample yields fewer than 250,000 distinct CDR3 sequences, under 55% seen once. Patients picked for sequencing had shown CD8+CD57+ cell expansion detected by flow cytometry. The specimen was sorted CD4+, CD8+, or CD8+CD57+ T cells (not recorded which) from PBMCs. The receptor set was obtained from a human donor with aplastic anemia.

The J gene is TRBJ2-7, the V gene TRBV29-1, with D possibly matching TRBD2 (6 bases). The length of the CDR3 is 13 residues. Germline V lookup: CDR1 SQVTM, CDR2 ANQGSEA. Trimming stripped 7 bases from V and 2 bases from J, with 15 bases between. The chain's CDR3 is CSAGGPPAYEQYF. The CDR3 DNA follows: TGCAGCGCCGGGGGACCGCCGGCCTACGAGCAGTACTTC.

This chain joins TRBV20-1 and TRBJ2-1; D remains unclear. The V end lost 6 bases, the J end lost 0 bases, and 12 bases lay between the germline ends. The CDR3 extends over 14 amino acids. The germline V gene has CDR1 DFQATT and CDR2 SNEGSKA (reference sequence). This CDR3 reads CSAHDDHSYNEQFF. The CDR3, as DNA: TGCAGTGCACATGACGACCACTCCTACAATGAGCAGTTCTTC.

The CDR3, as DNA: TGTGCCATCAGTGATCCAGGGACAGAAGAGACCCAGTACTTC. It is translated as CAISDPGTEETQYF. The chain combines TRBV10-3 with TRBJ2-5; 7 nucleotides agree with TRBD1. Germline assignment: CDR1 ENHRY and CDR2 SYGVKD. This CDR3 region has 14 residues. V dropped 3 bases and J dropped 3; count of bases not matched to a gene: 4.

This sequence joins TRBV7-9 and TRBJ2-7; no clear D gene. V gave up 1 base and J gave up 5 bases, with 6 bases separating them. Per the germline V gene, CDR1 is SEHNR and CDR2 is FQNEAQ (reference sequence). CDR3 length: 12 amino acids. CDR3 in DNA: TGTGCCAGCAGCTTAGGACTCAACGAGCAGTACTTC. Its translation: CASSLGLNEQYF.

This clonotype was seen ten or more times. The CDR3: CASKVRGGAYEQYF. DNA for the CDR3: TGTGCCAGTAAGGTCCGAGGGGGTGCCTACGAGCAGTACTTC. The gene calls are TRBV19 and TRBJ2-7; TRBD1 is a possible D gene (6 bases). Trimming pared 7 bases from V and 2 bases from J, leaving 15 bases between. Germline values: CDR1 LNHDA, CDR2 SQIVND (reference sequence). CDR3 length equals 14 residues.

Notes on this clonotype: Since a much larger clone is just one base distant, this may be a read error. The chain is built from TRBV7-2 and TRBJ1-3; 11 bases are shared with TRBD1. Germline CDR1 is SGHTA and CDR2 is FQGNSA. The CDR3 is made up of 16 amino acids. DNA for the CDR3: TGTGCCAGCAGCTTACCCCGGACAGGGGGCGAAAACACCATGTATTTT. Translating gives CASSLPRTGGENTMYF.

Worth noting for this clonotype: One end of the junction varies from germline; a read error may be responsible. This rearrangement joins TRBV24-1 to TRBJ1-2; D remains ambiguous. There are 12 residues in the CDR3. Germline V lookup: CDR1 KGHDR, CDR2 SFDVKD. The CDR3 loop reads CATSPLTTGFYF. The CDR3 DNA sequence: TGTGCCACCAGTCCCCTTACGACGGGGTTCTACTTC.

The chain joins TRBV2 to TRBJ2-1; TRBD2 agrees at 9 bases. J gave up 10 bases and V 6 bases, and 7 bases lay outside the gene matches. The germline V gene encodes CDR1 SNHLY and CDR2 FYNNEI. This CDR3 is built from 13 residues. Here the CDR3 reads CASSSLAGQEQFF. The CDR3 region has the DNA TGTGCCAGCAGCTCGCTAGCGGGGCAGGAGCAGTTCTTC.